A single sample is the source of the 10 T cell receptor beta chains below, sequenced in a study of T cell responses to AZD1222 COVID-19 vaccine. Clones were read by immunoSEQ multiplex PCR, and TCRdb kept only the in-frame ones, dropping some. The sample records about 120,000 clones, roughly 90% being singletons. The specimen comprised peripheral blood, sampled 28 days after the second AZD1222 dose. Every receptor here comes from an adult who received the AZD1222 COVID-19 vaccine.

This clone was found once. This sequence joins TRBV5-1 and TRBJ1-2; D might be TRBD1 (6 bases). V was clipped by 2 bases and J by 4 bases, with 18 bases between them. Germline V lookup: CDR1 SGHRS, CDR2 YFSETQ. The CDR3 is made up of 16 amino acids. The CDR3 coding sequence is TGCGCCAGCAGCTTCCTAGGGACACCCGGGGGCTATGGCTACACCTTC. This translates into CASSFLGTPGGYGYTF.

J is TRBJ2-1 and V is TRBV7-9; 9 nucleotides align to TRBD2. The V gene's germline CDR1 is SEHNR and CDR2 FQNEAQ (reference sequence). J lost 5 bases, V lost 7 bases, and 15 bases had no gene match. This CDR3 is built from 17 residues. The CDR3 coding sequence is TGTGCCAGCAACCCGCCCAAATCTAGCGGGATAAACAATGAGCAGTTCTTC. It yields the protein CASNPPKSSGINNEQFF.

The genes are TRBV11-2 and TRBJ2-1; unclear D gene. This CDR3 has 14 amino acids. CDR1 and CDR2 (germline): SGHAT, FQNNGV. The V end was cut by 0 bases, the J end by 10 bases, with 13 bases between. For the CDR3, the DNA is TGTGCCAGCAGCTTAGAAGTCCTCCTGCGGGAGCAGTTCTTC. Residues: CASSLEVLLREQFF. Combining the CDR3 with reference TRBV11-2 and TRBJ2-1 gives the whole variable domain EAGVAQSPRYKIIEKRQSVAFWCNPISGHATLYWYQQILGQGPKLLIQFQNNGVVDDSQLPKDRFSAERLKGVDSTLKIQPAKLEDSAVYLCASSLEVLLREQFFGPGTRLTVL.

This chain uses TRBV7-6 with TRBJ2-3, with D possibly being TRBD1 (6 bases). Germline CDR1 reads SGHVS; CDR2 reads FNYEAQ. The CDR3 is 14 amino acids. V shed 5 bases and J shed 6 bases, with 15 bases lying between them. The CDR3: CASSVPAGADTQYF. The DNA of the CDR3 is TGTGCCAGCAGCGTCCCGGCAGGGGCTGATACGCAGTATTTT.

The chain combines TRBV10-1 with TRBJ1-6; D unresolved. This CDR3 has 16 residues. Trimming removed 3 bases from V and 5 bases from J, with 14 bases in between. The germline V gene has CDR1 WNHNN and CDR2 SYGVQD (reference sequence). As DNA, the CDR3 is TGCGCCAGCAGTGACGGTTCGGCTTTGAATAATTCACCCCTCCACTTT. As protein: CASSDGSALNNSPLHF.

This clone appeared once. The V call is TRBV3-1 (or the pseudogene TRBV3-2), the J call TRBJ1-2; TRBD1 aligns across 7 bases. The length of the CDR3 is 13 residues. Trimming removed 4 bases from V and 10 bases from J; junction bases left unmatched: 9. Germline V gene lookup returns CDR1 LGHDT and CDR2 YNNKEL (reference sequence). CDR3 sequence: CASSPGQSFVYTF. CDR3 DNA sequence: TGTGCCAGCAGCCCGGGACAGAGTTTTGTCTACACCTTC.

The V call is TRBV2, the J call TRBJ2-3; unclear D gene. CDR1 and CDR2 (germline): SNHLY, FYNNEI. V was trimmed by 4 bases and J by 0 bases, leaving 11 bases between them. This CDR3 has 15 residues. CDR3 DNA: TGTGCCAGCAGTGGGACCGAGCTTAGCACAGATACGCAGTATTTT. It specifies CASSGTELSTDTQYF.

The chain uses TRBV28 and TRBJ1-3, with 9 bases matching TRBD1. The germline V gene has CDR1 MDHEN and CDR2 SYDVKM. The CDR3 covers 16 residues. With 5 bases clipped from V and 4 bases from J, the junction kept 9 bases outside the gene matches. The CDR3 coding sequence is TGTGCCAGCAGTCCCACGGGACAGGGAGAAGGAAACACCATATATTTT. Protein product: CASSPTGQGEGNTIYF.

The chain employs TRBV5-1 and TRBJ2-3; D is unclear. Looked up from germline, CDR1 is SGHRS and CDR2 is YFSETQ. V was pared by 3 bases and J by 5 bases, with 16 bases between. This CDR3 has 15 residues. The CDR3, as DNA: TGCGCCAGCAGCTCCACCGGGCCTAGAGGAGATACGCAGTATTTT. It encodes CASSSTGPRGDTQYF.

This chain links TRBV3-1 (or the pseudogene TRBV3-2) with TRBJ1-2; TRBD1 agrees at 7 bases. Trimming cost V 7 bases and J 0 bases; bases outside gene matches: 11. This CDR3 has 16 residues. Per germline, CDR1 LGHDT and CDR2 YNNKEL (reference sequence). The CDR3 sequence is CASTRQGAGSNYGYTF. In nucleotides, the CDR3 is TGTGCCAGCACCCGACAGGGTGCGGGGTCTAACTATGGCTACACCTTC.